Below, 3 T cell receptor beta chains from the same sample are listed, as sequenced in a study of shared clonotypes between healthy human individuals. Libraries were prepared by immunoSEQ multiplex PCR; TCRdb keeps only in-frame clonotypes and omits some of them. The sample records around 2,100,000 clones, approximately 94% being singletons. Selected positively for CCR7 and CD45RO-negative, naive CD8 cells excluded terminally differentiated effector memory CD45RA+ cells. The sequencing sample was made of naive CD8+ T cells sorted from blood. Receptors originate from a man aged 18 to 35 in good health.

The chain combines TRBV2 with TRBJ2-7; 9 nucleotides agree with TRBD1. Germline V lookup: CDR1 SNHLY, CDR2 FYNNEI. The CDR3 is made up of 14 amino acids. Trimming removed 6 bases from V and 5 bases from J; junction bases left unmatched: 8. CDR3 protein: CASRDRGLADEQYF. In DNA form, the CDR3 reads TGTGCCAGCAGAGACAGGGGGTTGGCAGACGAGCAGTACTTC.

The V gene is TRBV15, the J gene TRBJ1-6; D is undetermined. Trimming cost V 1 base and J 7 bases, with 11 bases left between them. The CDR3 is 15 residues long. Germline lookup yields CDR1 LNHNV and CDR2 YYDKDF (reference sequence). CDR3 in amino acids: CATSRAREGNSPLHF. The CDR3 bases are TGTGCCACCAGCAGAGCGAGGGAGGGCAATTCACCCCTCCACTTT.

In its sample, this clone was seen a few times. The rearrangement uses TRBV4-1 and TRBJ1-1, with unresolved D. This CDR3 contains 15 residues. V lost 1 base, J lost 0 bases, and 9 bases lay in between. Germline CDR1 and CDR2: MGHRA and YSYEKL. In DNA form, the CDR3 reads TGCGCCAGCAGCCAAGGTATGGTCATGAACACTGAAGCTTTCTTT. Translation gives CASSQGMVMNTEAFF.